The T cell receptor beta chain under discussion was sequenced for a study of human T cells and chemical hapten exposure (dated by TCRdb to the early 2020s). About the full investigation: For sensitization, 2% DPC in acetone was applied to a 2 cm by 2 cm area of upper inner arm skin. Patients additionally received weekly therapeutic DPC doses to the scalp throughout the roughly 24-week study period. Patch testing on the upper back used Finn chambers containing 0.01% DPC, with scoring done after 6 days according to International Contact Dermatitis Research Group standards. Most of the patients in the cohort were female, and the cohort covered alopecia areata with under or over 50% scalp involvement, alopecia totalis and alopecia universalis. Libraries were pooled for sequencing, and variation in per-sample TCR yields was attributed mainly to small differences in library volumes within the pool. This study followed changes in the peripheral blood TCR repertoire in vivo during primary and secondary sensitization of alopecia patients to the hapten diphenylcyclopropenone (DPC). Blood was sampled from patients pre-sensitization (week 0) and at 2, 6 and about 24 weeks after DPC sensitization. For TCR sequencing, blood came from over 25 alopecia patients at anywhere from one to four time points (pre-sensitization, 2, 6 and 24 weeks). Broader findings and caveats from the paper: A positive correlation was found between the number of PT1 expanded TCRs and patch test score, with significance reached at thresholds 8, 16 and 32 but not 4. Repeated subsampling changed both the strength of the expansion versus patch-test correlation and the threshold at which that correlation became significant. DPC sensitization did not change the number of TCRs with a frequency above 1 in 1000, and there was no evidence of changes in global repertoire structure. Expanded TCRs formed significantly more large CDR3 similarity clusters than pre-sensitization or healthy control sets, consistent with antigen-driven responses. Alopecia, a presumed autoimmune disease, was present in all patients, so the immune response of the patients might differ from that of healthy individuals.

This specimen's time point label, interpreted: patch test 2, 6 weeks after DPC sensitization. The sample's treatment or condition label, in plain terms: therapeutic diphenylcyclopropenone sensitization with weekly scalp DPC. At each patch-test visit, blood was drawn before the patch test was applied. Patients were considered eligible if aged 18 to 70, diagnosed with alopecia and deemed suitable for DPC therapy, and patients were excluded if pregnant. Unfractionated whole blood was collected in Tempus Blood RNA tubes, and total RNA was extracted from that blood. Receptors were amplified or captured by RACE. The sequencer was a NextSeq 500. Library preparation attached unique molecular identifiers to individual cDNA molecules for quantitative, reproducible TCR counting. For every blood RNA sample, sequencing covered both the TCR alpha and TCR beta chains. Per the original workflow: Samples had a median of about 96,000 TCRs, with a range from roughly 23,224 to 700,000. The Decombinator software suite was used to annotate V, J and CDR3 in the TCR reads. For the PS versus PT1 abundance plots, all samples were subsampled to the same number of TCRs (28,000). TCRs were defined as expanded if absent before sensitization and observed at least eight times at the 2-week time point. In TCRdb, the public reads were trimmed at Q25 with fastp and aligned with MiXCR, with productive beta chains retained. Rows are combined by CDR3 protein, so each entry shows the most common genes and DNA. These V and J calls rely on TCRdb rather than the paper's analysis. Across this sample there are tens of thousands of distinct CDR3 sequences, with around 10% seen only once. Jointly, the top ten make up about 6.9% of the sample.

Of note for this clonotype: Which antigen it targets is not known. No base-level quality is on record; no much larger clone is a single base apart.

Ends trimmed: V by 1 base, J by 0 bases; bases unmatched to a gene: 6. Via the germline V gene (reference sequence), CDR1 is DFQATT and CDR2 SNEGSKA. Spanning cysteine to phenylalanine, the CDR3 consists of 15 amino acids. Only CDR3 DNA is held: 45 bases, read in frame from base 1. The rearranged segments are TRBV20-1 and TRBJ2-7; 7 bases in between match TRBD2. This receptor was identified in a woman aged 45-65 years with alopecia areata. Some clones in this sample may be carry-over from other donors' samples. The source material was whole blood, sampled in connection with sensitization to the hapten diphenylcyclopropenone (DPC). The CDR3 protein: CSARASGTNSYEQYF. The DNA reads TGCAGTGCTAGAGCCTCCGGGACTAACTCCTACGAGCAGTACTTC.